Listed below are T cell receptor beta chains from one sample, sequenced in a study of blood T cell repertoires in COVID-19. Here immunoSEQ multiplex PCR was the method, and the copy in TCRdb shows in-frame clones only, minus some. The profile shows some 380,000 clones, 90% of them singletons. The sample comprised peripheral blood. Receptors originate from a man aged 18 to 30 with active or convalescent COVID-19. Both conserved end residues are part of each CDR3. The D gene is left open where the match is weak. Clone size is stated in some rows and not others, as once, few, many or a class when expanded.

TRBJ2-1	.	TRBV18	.	TGTGCCAGCTCACCTACCGGAGACGGCGAGCAGTTCTTC	CASSPTGDGEQFF
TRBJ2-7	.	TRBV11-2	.	TGTGCCAGCACCCCCCTGGGAGGTTCCTACGAGCAGTACTTC	CASTPLGGSYEQYF
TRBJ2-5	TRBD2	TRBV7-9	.	TGTGCCAGCAGCCCCGGGACTAGGTTAGAGACCCAGTACTTC	CASSPGTRLETQYF
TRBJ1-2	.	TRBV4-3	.	TGCGCCAGCAGCCAAGATACTGGCTATGGCTACACCTTC	CASSQDTGYGYTF
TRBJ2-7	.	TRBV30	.	TGTGCCTGGAGTGTACAGGGCATCGGCGAGCAGTACTTC	CAWSVQGIGEQYF
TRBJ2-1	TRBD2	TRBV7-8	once	TGTGCCAGCAACTCCCTGTCCGGGGGGTACAATGAGCAGTTCTTC	CASNSLSGGYNEQFF
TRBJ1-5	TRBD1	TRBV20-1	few	TGCAGTGCTCGTGGACAGGGTGGTAATCAGCCCCAGCATTTT	CSARGQGGNQPQHF
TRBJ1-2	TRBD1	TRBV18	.	TGTGCCAGCTCACCAGCTCCGGGACAGGGTACCTATGGCTACACCTTC	CASSPAPGQGTYGYTF
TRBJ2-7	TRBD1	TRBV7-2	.	TGTGCCAGCAGCCTCTATGACAGGGGATCCTACGAGCAGTACTTC	CASSLYDRGSYEQYF
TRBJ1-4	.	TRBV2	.	TGTGCCAGCAGTGAGTCAGGGTTACAGGAAAAACTGTTTTTT	CASSESGLQEKLFF
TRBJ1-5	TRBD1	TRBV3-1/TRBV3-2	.	TGTGCCAGCAGCTACAGGGGCCTCGCTCAGCCCCAGCATTTT	CASSYRGLAQPQHF
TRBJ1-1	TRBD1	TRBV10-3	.	TGTGCCATCAGTGAGTCTTCTTGGGGACAGGGAAGAAAAGCTTTCTTT	CAISESSWGQGRKAFF
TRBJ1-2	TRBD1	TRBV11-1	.	TGTGCCAGCAGCTCGCCGGACAGGGCAAACTATGGCTACACCTTC	CASSSPDRANYGYTF
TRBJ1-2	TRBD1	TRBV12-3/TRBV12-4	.	TGTGCCAGCAGTCCCGGGACAGGGCCCGGCTACACCTTC	CASSPGTGPGYTF
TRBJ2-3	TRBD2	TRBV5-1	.	TGCGCCAGCAGCTTGGTGGGTAGCGGGTCAGATACGCAGTATTTT	CASSLVGSGSDTQYF
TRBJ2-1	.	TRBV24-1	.	TGTGCCACCAGTGACCAAAAAACAGGGATTGAGCAGTTCTTC	CATSDQKTGIEQFF
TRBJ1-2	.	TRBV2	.	TGTGCCAGCAGTCCCATAACAAACTATGGCTACACCTTC	CASSPITNYGYTF
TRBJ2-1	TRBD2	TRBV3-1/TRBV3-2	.	TGTGCCAGCAGCCAAGAAAGACTAGCGGGAGGGAGGAATGAGCAGTTCTTC	CASSQERLAGGRNEQFF
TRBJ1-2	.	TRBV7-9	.	TGTGCCAGCAGCTTAGGCGGGGGCGGCTATGGCTACACCTTC	CASSLGGGGYGYTF
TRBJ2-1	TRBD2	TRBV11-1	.	TGTGCCAGCAGCGGGCGGGGGGCCTACAATGAGCAGTTCTTC	CASSGRGAYNEQFF
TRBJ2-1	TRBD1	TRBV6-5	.	TGTGCCAGCAGGTACAGGGGGCAGAGCAATGAGCAGTTCTTC	CASRYRGQSNEQFF
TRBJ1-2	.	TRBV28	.	TGTGCCAGCGGAAACGCCCCCGGCGGGTCCTATGGCTACACCTTC	CASGNAPGGSYGYTF
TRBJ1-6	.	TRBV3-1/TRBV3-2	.	TGTGCCAGCAGCCAAGGACAGATTTATAATTCACCCCTCCACTTT	CASSQGQIYNSPLHF
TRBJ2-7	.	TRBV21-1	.	TGTGCCAGCAGCCCCCACGGGACTAGCGGGGGGGAAACCTACGAGCAGTACTTC	CASSPHGTSGGETYEQYF
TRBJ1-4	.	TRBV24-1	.	TGTGCCACCAGTGACCATGCAACTAATGAAAAACTGTTTTTT	CATSDHATNEKLFF
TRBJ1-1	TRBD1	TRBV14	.	TGTGCCAGCAGCCAAGGACAGGGGGGGTTGTACACTGAAGCTTTCTTT	CASSQGQGGLYTEAFF
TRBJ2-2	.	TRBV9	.	TGTGCCAGCAGCGTATGGGCTAGCGATGCCGGGGAGCTGTTTTTT	CASSVWASDAGELFF
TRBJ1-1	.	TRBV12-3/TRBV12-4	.	TGTGCCAGCAGACCAGGGAACACTGAAGCTTTCTTT	CASRPGNTEAFF
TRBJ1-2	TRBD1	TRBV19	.	TGTGCCAGTAGTATTACAGGGGCCTTTAACTATGGCTACACCTTC	CASSITGAFNYGYTF
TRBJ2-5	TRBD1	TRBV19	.	TGTGCCAGTAGTACCCTGACAGGGGGCGTACTGGAGACCCAGTACTTC	CASSTLTGGVLETQYF
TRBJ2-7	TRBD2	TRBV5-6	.	TGTGCCAGCAGCGCCGGGGGGGTTCTGGAGCAGTACTTC	CASSAGGVLEQYF
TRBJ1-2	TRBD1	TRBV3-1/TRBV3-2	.	TGTGCCAGCAGCCATGGGGACAGGGTGGCCTATGGCTACACCTTC	CASSHGDRVAYGYTF
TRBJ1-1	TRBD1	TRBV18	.	TGTGCCAGCTCACCACTACAGGGACAGTCGAACACTGAAGCTTTCTTT	CASSPLQGQSNTEAFF
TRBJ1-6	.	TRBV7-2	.	TGTGCCAGCAGCTTAGAGGCGTGGAGCTCCTATAATTCACCCCTCCACTTT	CASSLEAWSSYNSPLHF
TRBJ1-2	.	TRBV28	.	TGTGCCAGCAGTTCGTGGGCGAAAGCTAACTATGGCTACACCTTC	CASSSWAKANYGYTF
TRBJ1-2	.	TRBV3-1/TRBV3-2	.	TGTGCCAGCAGCCAAGATCCCGGGGGACTCTATCTTAACTATGGCTACACCTTC	CASSQDPGGLYLNYGYTF
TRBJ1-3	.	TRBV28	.	TGTGCCAGCAGTCCAAGTCTCAGGGGAAACACCATATATTTT	CASSPSLRGNTIYF
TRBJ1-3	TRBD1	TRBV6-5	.	TGTGCCAGCAGTTACTCCCCACAGGGGCGAAACACCATATATTTT	CASSYSPQGRNTIYF
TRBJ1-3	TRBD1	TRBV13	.	TGTGCCAGCAGCCCCCGGGACAGAGTCTTCTCTGGAAACACCATATATTTT	CASSPRDRVFSGNTIYF
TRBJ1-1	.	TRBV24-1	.	TGTGCCACCAGTCCCGGGGGGGCCCCCATGAACACTGAAGCTTTCTTT	CATSPGGAPMNTEAFF
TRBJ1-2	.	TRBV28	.	TGTGCCGGGAGGGATGCGAAGATAAACTATGGCTACACCTTC	CAGRDAKINYGYTF
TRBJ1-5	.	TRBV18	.	TGTGCCAGCTCACCAGCCGACAGAAATCAGCCCCAGCATTTT	CASSPADRNQPQHF
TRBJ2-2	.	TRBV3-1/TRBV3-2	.	TGTGCCAGCAGCCAAGGCGGGGCGGGCACCGGGGAGCTGTTTTTT	CASSQGGAGTGELFF
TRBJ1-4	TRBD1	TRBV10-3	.	TGTGCCATCAGTGAGGGGGGACAGGGGAATGAAAAACTGTTTTTT	CAISEGGQGNEKLFF
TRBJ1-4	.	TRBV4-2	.	TGTGCCAGCAGCCAAGCAGGGGTAGTTGCAACTAATGAAAAACTGTTTTTT	CASSQAGVVATNEKLFF
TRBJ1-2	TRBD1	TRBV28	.	TGTGCCAGCAGTGCCGGGACAGGGGGCAACTATGGCTACACCTTC	CASSAGTGGNYGYTF
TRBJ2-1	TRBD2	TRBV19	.	TGTGCCAGTAGTACCAGGACTAGCGGGGCCGCCTACAATGAGCAGTTCTTC	CASSTRTSGAAYNEQFF
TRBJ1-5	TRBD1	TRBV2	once	TGTGCCAGCAATGGCGGGACAGGGATAAGTCAGCCCCAGCATTTT	CASNGGTGISQPQHF
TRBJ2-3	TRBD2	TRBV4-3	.	TGCGCCAGCAGCCAAGGGTTAATAGCGGGAGGGCCGTTTTCCACAGATACGCAGTATTTT	CASSQGLIAGGPFSTDTQYF
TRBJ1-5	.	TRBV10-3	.	TGTGCCATCAACCAGGCAGGTAATCAGCCCCAGCATTTT	CAINQAGNQPQHF
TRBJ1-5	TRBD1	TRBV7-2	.	TGTGCCAGCAGCTCAGGGGGGAATCAGCCCCAGCATTTT	CASSSGGNQPQHF
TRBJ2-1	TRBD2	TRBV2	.	TGTGCCGGAGGGTTGGGGACTAGCGGCAATGAGCAGTTCTTC	CAGGLGTSGNEQFF
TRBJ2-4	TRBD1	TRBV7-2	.	TGTGCCAGCAGCCTACAGGGGAAAAACATTCAGTACTTC	CASSLQGKNIQYF
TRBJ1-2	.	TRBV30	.	TGTGCCTGGACATACGGGGACTCTGGCTACACCTTC	CAWTYGDSGYTF
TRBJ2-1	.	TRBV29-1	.	TGCAGCGTCGCCCCCGTAGAAGAGCAGTTCTTC	CSVAPVEEQFF
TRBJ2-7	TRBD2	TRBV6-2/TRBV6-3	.	TGTGCCAGCAGTCTCCGGGGGGGGCCGACCCCCCCCCACGAGCAGTACTTC	CASSLRGGPTPPHEQYF